Reported below is one TCR beta chain. The CDR3 spans 13 residues. Looked up from germline, CDR1 is MNHEY and CDR2 is SVGAGI. V shed 7 bases and J shed 6 bases, with 15 bases lying between them. The data derive from a study of blood T cell repertoires in COVID-19. Produced via immunoSEQ multiplex PCR; TCRdb's table is partial and in-frame only. This table has 200,000 or so clones, roughly 85% appearing once. This receptor was obtained from a man in his thirties or forties who had recovered from COVID-19. The chain joins TRBV6-5 to TRBJ1-2; D ambiguous. The sequencing input was PBMCs or T cells enriched from blood (not recorded which). The CDR3 sequence is CASNRAGSHGYTF. The CDR3, as DNA: TGTGCCAGCAACAGAGCGGGGTCCCATGGCTACACCTTC.